This TCR beta chain was sequenced for a study of T cell repertoires in cytomegalovirus infection. Study background: It was recently identified HLA-C-restricted and well-studied HLA-B-restricted CMV epitopes that the study used.

Turning to this clonotype: Its antigen is not known.

TCRdb reprocessed the reads with MiXCR, giving one entry per CDR3 protein. The sample lists 110,000 or so distinct CDR3 sequences; more than 30% were seen once. The CDR3 sequence is 15 residues long. CDR1 and CDR2 from the germline V gene are MGHRA and YSYEKL. The V end was cut by 0 bases, the J end by 8 bases, with 15 bases between. General study findings and limits: Pooled public TCR beta family frequency picked out CMV carriers with the relevant HLA. Ex vivo responses were dominated by HLA-C-restricted CMV-specific TCR beta clonotypes.

The sequencing used CD8+ T cells from cultured PBMCs, collected from culture after CMV antigen stimulation. The chain recombines TRBV4-1 with TRBJ2-3; D perhaps matches TRBD2 (7 bases). The source is a human donor in good health (CMV status not recorded). Some clones in this sample may be carry-over from other donors' samples. The CDR3: CASSQEGGGIVTQYF. The CDR3 nucleotides are TGCGCCAGCAGCCAAGAGGGCGGGGGCATCGTTACGCAGTATTTT.